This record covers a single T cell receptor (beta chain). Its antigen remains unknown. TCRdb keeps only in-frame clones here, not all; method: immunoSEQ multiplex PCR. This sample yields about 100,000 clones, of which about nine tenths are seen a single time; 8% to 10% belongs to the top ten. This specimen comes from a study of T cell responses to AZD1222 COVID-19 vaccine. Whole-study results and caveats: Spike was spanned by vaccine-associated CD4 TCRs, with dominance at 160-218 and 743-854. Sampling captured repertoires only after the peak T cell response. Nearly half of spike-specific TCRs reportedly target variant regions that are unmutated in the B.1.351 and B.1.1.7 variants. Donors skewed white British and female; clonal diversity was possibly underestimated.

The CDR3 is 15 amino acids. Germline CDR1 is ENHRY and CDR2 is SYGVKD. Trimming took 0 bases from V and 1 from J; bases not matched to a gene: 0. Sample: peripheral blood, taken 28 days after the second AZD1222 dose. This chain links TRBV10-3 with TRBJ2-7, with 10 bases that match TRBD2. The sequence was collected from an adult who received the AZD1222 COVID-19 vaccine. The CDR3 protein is CAISESAGGSYEQYF. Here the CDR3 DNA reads TGTGCCATCAGTGAGTCAGCGGGAGGGTCCTACGAGCAGTACTTC.